The present entry profiles one T cell receptor beta chain with its context. Between the trimmed V and J ends, which lost 0 bases and 1 base, there was a span of 24 bases. Germline lookup yields CDR1 ENHRY and CDR2 SYGVKD. The CDR3 loop spans 20 amino acids. This entry comes from a study of response to subunit inactivated influenza vaccine. Using its own MiXCR run on the RT-PCR reads, TCRdb lists one record per CDR3 protein. The sample lists some 570,000 distinct CDR3 sequences, around 10% seen once, with 9.5% to 11% in the top ten. These data are also associated with another study on T cells expressing NK-cell markers. This second study notes: A 5'RACE template switching approach incorporating UMIs was used to make TCR beta cDNA. TCR beta repertoires came from sorted CD3+CD56+NKG2C+, CD3+CD56+NKG2C- and CD3+CD56-NKG2C+ T cells. In roughly six donors, dominant NKG2C+ clonotypes were roughly 1.0-7.0% of CD8+ T cells. Topping the CD3+CD56-NKG2C+ fraction as well were these clonotypes, in a few donors. Expanded clones of NKG2C+ T cells had an unclear HCMV specificity.

The material was PBMCs from blood, obtained on the day of vaccination. This chain connects TRBV10-3 to TRBJ1-2; a weak D match, TRBD1 (5 bases). This sequence was found in a man aged 50 to 60 who received an inactivated influenza vaccine. In DNA form, the CDR3 reads TGTGCCATCAGTGAGTCGGGACGCTCAAGACACATGGTAATTAACTATGGCTACACCTTC. Translating gives CAISESGRSRHMVINYGYTF.